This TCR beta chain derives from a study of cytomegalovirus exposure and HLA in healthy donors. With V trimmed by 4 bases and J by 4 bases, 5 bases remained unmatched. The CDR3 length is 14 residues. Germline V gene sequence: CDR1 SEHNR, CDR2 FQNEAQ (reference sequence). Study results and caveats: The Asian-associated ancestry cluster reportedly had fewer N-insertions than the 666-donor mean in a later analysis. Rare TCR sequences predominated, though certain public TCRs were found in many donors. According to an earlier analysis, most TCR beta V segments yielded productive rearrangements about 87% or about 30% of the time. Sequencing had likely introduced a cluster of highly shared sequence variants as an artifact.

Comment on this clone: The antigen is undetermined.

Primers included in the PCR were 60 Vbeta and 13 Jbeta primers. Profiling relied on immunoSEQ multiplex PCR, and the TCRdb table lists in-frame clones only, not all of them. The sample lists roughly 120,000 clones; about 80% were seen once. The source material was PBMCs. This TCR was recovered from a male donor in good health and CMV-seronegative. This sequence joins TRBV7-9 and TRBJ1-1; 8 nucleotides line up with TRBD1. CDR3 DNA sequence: TGTGCCAGCAGCTCCCTACAGGGGGTCACTGAAGCTTTCTTT. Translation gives CASSSLQGVTEAFF.